This passage covers 24 T cell receptor beta chains from one sample sequenced in a study of patients and donors after allogeneic stem cell transplantation. TCRdb re-called the RT-PCR reads through MiXCR, storing one row per CDR3 protein. The data show about 400,000 distinct CDR3 sequences, with about a sixth seen just once and less than 8.5% held by the top ten. The specimen was blood, either unsorted or a sorted T cell fraction (not recorded which). These receptors were obtained from a human donor who was either an allogeneic HSCT recipient or a stem cell or donor lymphocyte infusion donor (not recorded which). It is not recorded whose cells these are; they may come from a transplant donor.

A few counts support this clonotype. This sequence joins TRBV7-7 and TRBJ2-3; 10 nucleotides line up with TRBD1. Germline V gives CDR1 SSHAT, CDR2 FNYEAQ (reference sequence). The CDR3 contains 15 residues. Germline trimming cut 5 bases from V and 2 bases from J; bases unmatched to any gene: 4. CDR3 in DNA: TGTGCCAGCAGCCTAGGGACAGGGGCCACAGATACGCAGTATTTT. Its translation: CASSLGTGATDTQYF.

This chain links TRBV5-5 with TRBJ2-7; D gene ambiguous. Germline assignment: CDR1 SGHKS and CDR2 YYEKEE (reference sequence). V shed 0 bases and J shed 5 bases, with 9 bases lying between them. The CDR3 sequence is 13 residues long. CDR3 sequence: CASSLGWSDEQYF. CDR3 DNA sequence: TGTGCCAGCAGCTTGGGGTGGTCTGACGAGCAGTACTTC.

V is TRBV6-1 and J is TRBJ2-7; D is undetermined. Trimming pared 6 bases from V and 0 bases from J, leaving 6 bases between. Germline-derived CDR1 and CDR2 are MNHNS and SASEGT. This CDR3 spans 12 amino acids. This CDR3 reads CASRSSSYEQYF. The CDR3 nucleotides read TGTGCCAGCAGGTCAAGCTCCTACGAGCAGTACTTC.

DNA for the CDR3: TGTGCCAGCAGCCGACGGCTTGAAGCTTTCTTT. Its translation: CASSRRLEAFF. The V gene is TRBV6-2 or TRBV6-3, the J gene TRBJ1-1; no clear D gene. Germline lookup yields CDR1 MNHEY and CDR2 SVGEGT. This CDR3 has 11 amino acids. V lost 6 bases and J 7 bases, leaving 9 bases between the germline ends.

This clonotype has just a few counts. This rearrangement joins TRBV9 to TRBJ1-1, with D unclear. The CDR3 has 15 residues. Germline V CDR1 and CDR2: SGDLS, YYNGEE. The ends were cut back, 2 bases at V and 0 bases at J, with 11 bases in the middle. The CDR3 spells CASSVLGKMNTEAFF. CDR3 coding DNA: TGTGCCAGCAGCGTTTTGGGGAAAATGAACACTGAAGCTTTCTTT. The variable domain in full, completed from reference TRBV9 and TRBJ1-1, reads DSGVTQTPKHLITATGQRVTLRCSPRSGDLSVYWYQQSLDQGLQFLIQYYNGEERAKGNILERFSAQQFPDLHSELNLSSLELGDSALYFCASSVLGKMNTEAFFGQGTRLTVV.

The CDR3 DNA reads as TGTGCCACCAGCAGGGGACGGCACTACGAGCAGTACTTC. This translates into CATSRGRHYEQYF. The chain carries TRBV15 and TRBJ2-7; D assignment may be TRBD1 or TRBD2 (5 bases each). Trimming pared 3 bases from V and 3 bases from J, leaving 9 bases between. CDR1 is LNHNV, CDR2 YYDKDF, per germline (reference sequence). The CDR3 is made up of 13 amino acids. Together with reference TRBV15 and TRBJ2-7, the CDR3 gives the full variable domain: DAMVIQNPRYQVTQFGKPVTLSCSQTLNHNVMYWYQQKSSQAPKLLFHYYDKDFNNEADTPDNFQSRRPNTSFCFLDIRSPGLGDTAMYLCATSRGRHYEQYFGPGTRLTVT.

The chain has TRBV12-3 or TRBV12-4 and TRBJ2-2; D possibly corresponds to TRBD1 (5 bases). Trimming left V 2 bases short and J 5 bases short, with 12 bases between. There are 15 residues in the CDR3. CDR3 protein: CASSLWQGWTGELFF. CDR3 bases: TGTGCCAGCAGTTTATGGCAGGGATGGACCGGGGAGCTGTTTTTT.

The rearrangement joins TRBV7-9 to TRBJ1-2; 11 bases are shared with TRBD1. V lost 1 base to trimming and J lost 8 bases; unmatched junction nucleotides: 6. CDR3 size: 15 residues. CDR1 SEHNR and CDR2 FQNEAQ come from the germline V gene (reference sequence). The CDR3: CASSLDGQGARGYTF. The DNA of the CDR3 is TGTGCCAGCAGCTTAGATGGACAGGGGGCGCGAGGCTACACCTTC.

The chain couples TRBV20-1 to TRBJ2-1, with D perhaps given as TRBD1 or TRBD2 (5 bases each). CDR3 size: 14 residues. V was shortened by 2 bases and J by 8 bases, with 16 bases between the two germline ends. Germline lookup yields CDR1 DFQATT and CDR2 SNEGSKA (reference sequence). The CDR3 spells CSARPGRPTHEQFF. The CDR3 DNA follows: TGCAGTGCTAGACCGGGACGCCCAACCCATGAGCAGTTCTTC.

This clonotype appeared a few times. The chain employs TRBV19 and TRBJ1-2, with 10 positions matching TRBD1. This CDR3 region has 14 residues. CDR1 LNHDA and CDR2 SQIVND come from the germline V gene (reference sequence). With V trimmed by 6 bases and J by 4 bases, 5 bases remained unmatched. The CDR3 reads CASSRQGAGYGYTF. DNA of the CDR3: TGTGCCAGTAGCCGACAGGGGGCTGGCTATGGCTACACCTTC. Full variable domain (remainder filled in from reference TRBV19 and TRBJ1-2): DGGITQSPKYLFRKEGQNVTLSCEQNLNHDAMYWYRQDPGQGLRLIYYSQIVNDFQKGDIAEGYSVSREKKESFPLTVTSAQKNPTAFYLCASSRQGAGYGYTFGSGTRLTVV.

The chain is built from TRBV15 and TRBJ2-2; TRBD1 aligns across 7 bases. CDR1 is LNHNV, CDR2 YYDKDF, per germline (reference sequence). The CDR3 loop spans 16 amino acids. With V trimmed by 0 bases and J by 4 bases, 5 bases remained unmatched. The CDR3 protein is CATSREGGAGTGELFF. CDR3 bases: TGTGCCACCAGCAGAGAAGGGGGCGCCGGCACCGGGGAGCTGTTTTTT.

This clonotype was counted between two and nine times. This chain links TRBV7-9 with TRBJ1-1; D remains ambiguous. V was pared by 6 bases and J by 5 bases, with 16 bases between. Germline values: CDR1 SEHNR, CDR2 FQNEAQ (reference sequence). The CDR3 extends over 14 amino acids. CDR3 residues: CASSSPPGRTEAFF. The CDR3 DNA reads as TGTGCCAGCAGTTCCCCCCCGGGAAGGACTGAAGCTTTCTTT.

This clonotype occurred a few times. This chain links TRBV20-1 with TRBJ2-7; D is undetermined. The CDR3 covers 13 residues. The germline V and J ends were trimmed by 6 bases and 0 bases, with 12 bases remaining between them. Germline loops: CDR1 DFQATT, CDR2 SNEGSKA (reference sequence). Here the CDR3 reads CSATATSSYEQYF. The CDR3 DNA reads TGCAGTGCCACGGCGACTTCCTCCTACGAGCAGTACTTC.

V usage is TRBV6-5 and J usage is TRBJ1-4; D remains unclear. With 0 bases removed from V and 8 bases from J, the gap between germline ends came to 19 bases. This CDR3 is built from 17 residues. Germline V gives CDR1 MNHEY, CDR2 SVGAGI. The chain's CDR3 is CASSYSTPPYTGEKLFF. The CDR3 DNA reads TGTGCCAGCAGTTACTCGACCCCTCCTTATACGGGGGAAAAACTGTTTTTT.

This clonotype has a handful of counts. This rearrangement joins TRBV29-1 to TRBJ1-4; D not certain. This CDR3 is built from 14 residues. The germline V and J ends were trimmed by 0 bases and 6 bases, with 11 bases remaining between them. Germline CDR1 SQVTM, CDR2 ANQGSEA. This CDR3 reads CSVEDGRSDEKLFF. The CDR3 DNA follows: TGCAGCGTTGAAGATGGACGGTCTGATGAAAAACTGTTTTTT.

The chain couples TRBV18 to TRBJ1-5, with TRBD1 matching 8 bases. Trimming removed 0 bases from V and 2 bases from J; junction bases left unmatched: 6. There are 17 residues in the CDR3. Germline assignment: CDR1 KGHSH and CDR2 LQKENI. The CDR3 bases are TGTGCCAGCTCACCACCTGGGACAGGTCCTGGCAATCAGCCCCAGCATTTT. It translates to CASSPPGTGPGNQPQHF.

The CDR3 DNA reads as TGCGCCAGCAGCCAAGGAAGCGAGCAGTACTTC. Translating it yields CASSQGSEQYF. V usage is TRBV4-3 and J usage is TRBJ2-7; no definite D call. Deletions cut 1 base from V and 6 bases from J, with 4 bases between. The CDR3 is 11 residues long. The germline gives CDR1 LGHNA, CDR2 YSLEER.

The rearrangement joins TRBV4-2 to TRBJ2-5; D is tentatively TRBD1 or TRBD2 (5 bases each). The CDR3 runs 16 residues. V lost 3 bases to trimming and J lost 4 bases, with 18 bases between them. Germline V CDR1 and CDR2: LGHNA, YNFKEQ. The CDR3: CASSQIPIGARETQYF. The CDR3 region has the DNA TGTGCCAGCAGCCAGATCCCCATCGGGGCTCGAGAGACCCAGTACTTC.

There are a few counts of this clonotype. The J gene is TRBJ1-1, the V gene TRBV4-1; maybe TRBD1 (5 bases). This CDR3 comprises 12 residues. Germline CDR1 MGHRA, CDR2 YSYEKL. V lost 0 bases, J lost 10 bases, and 9 bases lay in between. This chain's CDR3 is CASSQDGAAAFF. The DNA of the CDR3 is TGCGCCAGCAGCCAAGATGGGGCGGCAGCTTTCTTT.

A remark on this clonotype: With a much larger clone just one base away, this may be a read error. As the CDR3 is not closed by the conserved phenylalanine or tryptophan, this likely results from a read error. The genes are TRBV29-1 and TRBJ2-5, with 8 bases lining up with TRBD1. CDR1 is SQVTM and CDR2 is ANQGSEA in the germline V gene. The J segment lost 5 bases and the V segment lost 6 bases, leaving 8 bases of the junction unmatched. The CDR3 sequence is 13 residues long. CDR3 sequence reads: CSVASGGRETQYS. The CDR3 region has the DNA TGCAGCGTAGCTTCAGGGGGCCGGGAGACCCAGTACTCC.

Many counts were recorded for this clonotype. The chain employs TRBV4-1 and TRBJ2-1; 10 nucleotides match TRBD1. V trimming: 5 bases; J trimming: 8 bases; junction bases outside the gene matches: 12. CDR3 size: 16 residues. In germline, CDR1 is MGHRA, CDR2 YSYEKL. CDR3 amino acids: CASSKNYGTGVDEQFF. The CDR3 DNA follows: TGCGCCAGCAGCAAAAACTACGGGACAGGGGTGGATGAGCAGTTCTTC.

CDR3 residues: CASSQPGWRETQYF. The CDR3 DNA is TGTGCCAGCAGCCAACCCGGGTGGAGGGAGACCCAGTACTTC. The chain couples TRBV14 to TRBJ2-5; tentatively, D is TRBD2 (5 bases). Germline CDR1 and CDR2: SGHDN and FVKESK. Trimming shortened V by 2 bases and J by 5 bases, and 12 bases separated the two germline ends. The CDR3 loop spans 14 amino acids.

This clonotype has ten or more counts. The rearrangement joins TRBV12-3 or TRBV12-4 to TRBJ1-1; D unresolved. The V gene lost 7 bases and the J gene lost 0 bases, with 3 bases spanning the gap. This CDR3 spans 11 amino acids. The CDR3 DNA is TGTGCCAGCATCCTGAACACTGAAGCTTTCTTT. As protein: CASILNTEAFF.

This clonotype occurred many times. The chain is built from TRBV5-1 and TRBJ1-2; D is unclear. The CDR3 length is 15 residues. Looked up from germline, CDR1 is SGHRS and CDR2 is YFSETQ. The V end lost 2 bases, the J end lost 5 bases, and 16 bases lay between the germline ends. DNA for the CDR3: TGCGCCAGCAGCTTACATGGCCCCTCGATATATGGCTACACCTTC. It specifies CASSLHGPSIYGYTF. Complete variable domain (other parts from reference TRBV5-1 and TRBJ1-2): KAGVTQTPRYLIKTRGQQVTLSCSPISGHRSVSWYQQTPGQGLQFLFEYFSETQRNKGNFPGRFSGRQFSNSRSEMNVSTLELGDSALYLCASSLHGPSIYGYTFGSGTRLTVV.